This T cell receptor (beta chain) was recovered during a study of shared clonotypes between healthy human individuals. The study, taken as a whole, reports: Naive subsets, compared against memory subsets, generally had larger estimated richness values.

A remark on this clone: The antigen remains unidentified.

CD45RO-negative CD8 cells positively selected for CCR7 made up the naive population, which excluded terminally differentiated effector memory CD45RA+ cells. Germline assignment: CDR1 MGHDK and CDR2 SYGVNS. This CDR3 is 12 amino acids long. V lost 1 base and J 5 bases, leaving 6 bases between the germline ends. This table comes from immunoSEQ multiplex PCR, and its TCRdb copy is limited to in-frame clones, with some not included. The table shows roughly 550,000 clones, with about 95% occurring only once. V is TRBV25-1 and J is TRBJ2-7; D unclear. The sequence derives from a woman aged 25 to 39 in good health. Sample: naive CD8+ T cells sorted from blood. CDR3 DNA sequence: TGTGCCAGCAGTGAATCCCCCCACGAGCAGTACTTC. Its translation is CASSESPHEQYF.